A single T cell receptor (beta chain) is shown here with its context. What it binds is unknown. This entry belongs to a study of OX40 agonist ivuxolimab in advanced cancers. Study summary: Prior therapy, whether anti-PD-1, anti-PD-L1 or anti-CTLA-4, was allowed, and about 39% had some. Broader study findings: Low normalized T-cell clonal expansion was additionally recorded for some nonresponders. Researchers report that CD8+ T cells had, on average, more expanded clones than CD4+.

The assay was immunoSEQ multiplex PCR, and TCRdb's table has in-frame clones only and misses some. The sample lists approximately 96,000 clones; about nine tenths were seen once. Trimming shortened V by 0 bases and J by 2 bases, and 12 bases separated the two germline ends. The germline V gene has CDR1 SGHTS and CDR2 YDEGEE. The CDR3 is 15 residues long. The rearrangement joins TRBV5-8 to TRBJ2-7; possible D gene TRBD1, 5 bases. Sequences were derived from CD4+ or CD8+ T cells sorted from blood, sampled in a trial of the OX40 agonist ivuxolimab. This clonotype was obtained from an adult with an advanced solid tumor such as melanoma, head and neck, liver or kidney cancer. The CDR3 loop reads CASSLGWGETYEQYF. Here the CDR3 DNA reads TGTGCCAGCAGCTTGGGGTGGGGCGAAACCTACGAGCAGTACTTC.